The rows below give T cell receptor beta chains drawn from one sample of a study of shared clonotypes between healthy human individuals. The table came from immunoSEQ multiplex PCR; TCRdb's copy has only in-frame clones and leaves some out. The sample records millions of clones, 95% being singletons. Sequencing used naive CD4+ T cells sorted from blood. The source is a man aged 18 to 30 in good health. The CDR3 runs from the conserved cysteine through the conserved F or W. The D gene is left open where the match is weak. Clone size appears in some rows only: once, few, many, or a class for an expanded clone.

d_call	j_call	v_call	clone_size	cdr3_aa	cdr3_nt
-	TRBJ2-5	TRBV28	-	CASNRRSGITETQYF	TGTGCCAGCAATCGCCGGTCGGGGATAACAGAGACCCAGTACTTC
-	TRBJ2-3	TRBV4-1	-	CASSSWTGRGTDTQYF	TGCGCCAGCAGCTCTTGGACAGGGCGGGGGACAGATACGCAGTATTTT
-	TRBJ2-5	TRBV4-2	-	CASSHLDREETQYF	TGTGCCAGCAGCCACCTAGACCGGGAAGAGACCCAGTACTTC
-	TRBJ1-6	TRBV27	-	CASSLSGHLGSPLHF	TGTGCCAGCAGTTTATCCGGACACTTAGGCTCACCCCTCCACTTT
-	TRBJ1-4	TRBV10-3	-	CAISESGGMTEKLFF	TGTGCCATCAGTGAGTCCGGGGGCATGACTGAAAAACTGTTTTTT
-	TRBJ2-5	TRBV5-6	-	CASSFTQGTKTQYF	TGTGCCAGCAGCTTTACCCAGGGCACGAAGACCCAGTACTTC
-	TRBJ1-2	TRBV6-5	-	CASSYSTQTNGYTF	TGTGCCAGCAGTTACTCGACCCAGACAAATGGCTACACCTTC
-	TRBJ2-3	TRBV19	-	CASSPWDTSTDTQYF	TGTGCCAGTAGTCCCTGGGACACCAGCACAGATACGCAGTATTTT
TRBD1	TRBJ2-7	TRBV7-2	-	CASSSGQISYEQYF	TGTGCCAGCAGCTCGGGACAGATATCCTACGAGCAGTACTTC
TRBD1	TRBJ2-3	TRBV29-1	-	CSVMGTGSTDTQYF	TGCAGCGTAATGGGGACAGGGAGCACAGATACGCAGTATTTT
-	TRBJ2-5	TRBV27	few	CASSLGGTQYF	TGTGCCAGCAGTTTAGGTGGGACCCAGTACTTC
-	TRBJ2-5	TRBV28	once	CASSRGQFSRGTQYF	TGTGCCAGCAGTCGTGGACAGTTCAGCCGGGGGACCCAGTACTTC
-	TRBJ1-1	TRBV29-1	-	CSVAGTANTEAFF	TGCAGCGTGGCCGGGACGGCCAACACTGAAGCTTTCTTT
-	TRBJ1-1	TRBV5-1	once	CASSPVSTVNTEAFF	TGCGCCAGCAGCCCGGTCTCGACGGTGAACACTGAAGCTTTCTTT
TRBD1	TRBJ2-5	TRBV6-6	-	CASSPGQGGTQYF	TGTGCCAGCAGCCCCGGACAGGGAGGGACCCAGTACTTC
-	TRBJ2-1	TRBV30	many	CAWSVPGGGVVEQFF	TGTGCCTGGAGTGTACCGGGTGGGGGAGTCGTTGAGCAGTTCTTC
TRBD1	TRBJ1-6	TRBV7-2	few	CASSPGQGGPSPLHF	TGTGCCAGCAGCCCCGGACAGGGCGGACCTTCACCCCTCCACTTT
-	TRBJ2-1	TRBV2	-	CASSSGYNEQFF	TGTGCCAGCAGTTCTGGTTACAATGAGCAGTTCTTC
TRBD1	TRBJ1-5	TRBV9	-	CASSAGQGVQPQHF	TGTGCCAGCAGCGCCGGACAGGGTGTTCAGCCCCAGCATTTT
TRBD2	TRBJ2-7	TRBV5-4	once	CASSPGLAGAYEQYF	TGTGCCAGCAGTCCTGGACTAGCGGGAGCCTACGAGCAGTACTTC
TRBD2	TRBJ2-7	TRBV5-1	-	CASRTSGNSGEQYF	TGCGCCAGTCGGACTAGCGGGAACTCTGGCGAGCAGTACTTC
-	TRBJ1-2	TRBV2	once	CASTWQFGYTF	TGTGCCAGCACTTGGCAGTTCGGCTACACCTTC
-	TRBJ2-1	TRBV27	-	CASSLPPQGGTYNEQFF	TGTGCCAGCAGTTTACCCCCACAGGGGGGGACCTACAATGAGCAGTTCTTC
TRBD1	TRBJ1-5	TRBV30	-	CAWSVDRINQPQHF	TGTGCCTGGAGTGTGGACAGGATCAATCAGCCCCAGCATTTT
-	TRBJ2-3	TRBV20-1	-	CSARATDTQYF	TGCAGTGCTAGAGCGACGGATACGCAGTATTTT
-	TRBJ2-5	TRBV20-1	few	CSARRETQYF	TGCAGTGCTAGGAGAGAGACCCAGTACTTC
-	TRBJ1-5	TRBV6-5	-	CASSYQENQPQHF	TGTGCCAGCAGTTACCAGGAAAATCAGCCCCAGCATTTT
TRBD2	TRBJ2-5	TRBV7-3	-	CASSLLAGRQETQYF	TGTGCCAGCAGCCTTTTAGCGGGGCGACAAGAGACCCAGTACTTC
-	TRBJ1-2	TRBV9	-	CASSEATGRSYTF	TGTGCCAGCAGCGAAGCGACCGGGCGGAGCTACACCTTC
-	TRBJ2-3	TRBV7-2	-	CASSLVGGPSTQYF	TGTGCCAGCAGCTTAGTGGGGGGGCCTTCTACGCAGTATTTT
TRBD2	TRBJ2-7	TRBV5-1	once	CASSSGLAGGEQYF	TGCGCCAGCAGCTCGGGACTAGCGGGAGGCGAGCAGTACTTC
TRBD2	TRBJ2-6	TRBV18	-	CASSPQLAGGPGANVLTF	TGTGCCAGCTCACCCCAACTAGCGGGAGGGCCTGGGGCCAACGTCCTGACTTTC
-	TRBJ1-3	TRBV7-2	-	CASSLETATGNTIYF	TGTGCCAGCAGCTTAGAGACAGCGACTGGAAACACCATATATTTT
-	TRBJ2-7	TRBV10-3	-	CATSRGDEQYF	TGTGCCACCTCCAGGGGGGACGAGCAGTACTTC
-	TRBJ1-2	TRBV28	-	CASSQNRGGGYTF	TGTGCCAGCAGTCAAAATAGGGGTGGCGGCTACACCTTC
TRBD2	TRBJ2-3	TRBV11-2	-	CASSFRGELAGFTDTQYF	TGTGCCAGCAGCTTCAGGGGGGAACTAGCGGGGTTCACAGATACGCAGTATTTT
TRBD1	TRBJ2-3	TRBV5-4	-	CASSWDSNTDTQYF	TGTGCCAGCAGTTGGGACAGCAACACAGATACGCAGTATTTT
-	TRBJ1-4	TRBV5-5	once	CASSPLFANEKLFF	TGTGCCAGCAGCCCGTTGTTTGCTAATGAAAAACTGTTTTTT
-	TRBJ2-7	TRBV5-1	-	CASSDGSYLYEQYF	TGCGCCAGCAGCGACGGGAGCTACCTCTACGAGCAGTACTTC
TRBD1	TRBJ1-2	TRBV28	-	CASSTTTGGHYGYTF	TGTGCCAGCAGTACGACGACAGGGGGGCACTATGGCTACACCTTC